This is a list of T cell receptor beta chains from one sample in a study of response to subunit inactivated influenza vaccine. A single record per CDR3 protein comes from TCRdb applying MiXCR to the RT-PCR reads. This table holds approximately 500,000 distinct CDR3 sequences, under 15% found once. Sequenced here: PBMCs from blood, sampled roughly 6 weeks after vaccination. These receptors all stem from a man aged 50 or older who received an inactivated influenza vaccine. CDR3s include the opening cysteine and the closing phenylalanine or tryptophan. A D gene is named only where the DNA matches it firmly. Clone size is shown for a subset of rows, as once, few, many or a class of expanded clone.

j_call: TRBJ2-5
clone_size: few
d_call: TRBD1
v_call: TRBV4-1
cdr3_aa: CASSRSTGLQETQYF
cdr3_nt: TGCGCCAGCAGCCGGTCGACAGGGTTGCAAGAGACCCAGTACTTC

j_call: TRBJ2-7
clone_size: -
d_call: TRBD2
v_call: TRBV29-1
cdr3_aa: CSVEDPGLAGPYEQYF
cdr3_nt: TGCAGCGTTGAAGATCCCGGACTAGCGGGACCCTACGAGCAGTACTTC

j_call: TRBJ2-4
clone_size: -
d_call: TRBD1
v_call: TRBV4-3
cdr3_aa: CASSQDLPRTGVENIQYF
cdr3_nt: TGCGCCAGCAGCCAAGATCTCCCCCGGACAGGGGTCGAAAACATTCAGTACTTC

j_call: TRBJ2-1
clone_size: many
d_call: -
v_call: TRBV12-3/TRBV12-4
cdr3_aa: CASSSLWGSNEQFF
cdr3_nt: TGTGCCAGCAGTTCCTTGTGGGGGAGCAATGAGCAGTTCTTC

j_call: TRBJ1-1
clone_size: many
d_call: TRBD1
v_call: TRBV5-1
cdr3_aa: CASSWTGANTEAFF
cdr3_nt: TGCGCCAGCAGCTGGACAGGGGCTAACACTGAAGCTTTCTTT

j_call: TRBJ1-6
clone_size: -
d_call: -
v_call: TRBV30
cdr3_aa: CAWSAGINSPLHF
cdr3_nt: TGTGCCTGGAGTGCCGGGATCAATTCACCCCTCCACTTT

j_call: TRBJ2-7
clone_size: many
d_call: -
v_call: TRBV4-1
cdr3_aa: CASSQDPRQSEQYF
cdr3_nt: TGCGCCAGCAGCCAAGATCCCCGACAGAGCGAGCAGTACTTC

j_call: TRBJ1-1
clone_size: few
d_call: -
v_call: TRBV11-2
cdr3_aa: CASSPLSYNAEAFF
cdr3_nt: TGTGCCAGCAGCCCACTCTCGTATAACGCTGAAGCTTTCTTT

j_call: TRBJ2-1
clone_size: few
d_call: TRBD2
v_call: TRBV20-1
cdr3_aa: CSAGKTSGGGSHEQFF
cdr3_nt: TGCAGTGCTGGAAAAACTAGCGGGGGGGGGTCTCATGAGCAGTTCTTC

j_call: TRBJ2-7
clone_size: -
d_call: TRBD1
v_call: TRBV7-2
cdr3_aa: CASSLAGGHEQYF
cdr3_nt: TGTGCCAGCAGCTTAGCAGGGGGCCACGAGCAGTACTTC

j_call: TRBJ2-7
clone_size: many
d_call: -
v_call: TRBV12-3/TRBV12-4
cdr3_aa: CASSGKYEQYF
cdr3_nt: TGTGCCAGCAGTGGGAAATACGAGCAGTACTTC

j_call: TRBJ2-2
clone_size: -
d_call: -
v_call: TRBV15
cdr3_aa: CATSRERGTGELFF
cdr3_nt: TGTGCCACCAGCAGAGAACGAGGCACCGGGGAGCTGTTTTTT

j_call: TRBJ2-4
clone_size: -
d_call: TRBD2
v_call: TRBV5-1
cdr3_aa: CASSVTSGVNIQYF
cdr3_nt: TGCGCCAGCAGCGTGACTAGCGGGGTAAACATTCAGTACTTC

j_call: TRBJ1-6
clone_size: -
d_call: -
v_call: TRBV6-2/TRBV6-3
cdr3_aa: CASSYSSGGNSPLHF
cdr3_nt: TGTGCCAGCAGTTACTCGTCTGGGGGTAATTCACCCCTCCACTTT

j_call: TRBJ1-6
clone_size: -
d_call: TRBD1
v_call: TRBV3-1
cdr3_aa: CASSQGGTGASPLHF
cdr3_nt: TGTGCCAGCAGCCAAGGCGGGACAGGGGCTTCACCCCTCCACTTT

j_call: TRBJ2-5
clone_size: few
d_call: TRBD1
v_call: TRBV11-2
cdr3_aa: CASSLPTGTGLETQYF
cdr3_nt: TGTGCCAGCAGCTTACCAACCGGGACAGGGTTGGAGACCCAGTACTTC

j_call: TRBJ2-5
clone_size: -
d_call: TRBD2
v_call: TRBV20-1
cdr3_aa: CSAHARLAGAKPQYF
cdr3_nt: TGCAGTGCCCACGCCCGACTAGCGGGGGCAAAGCCCCAGTACTTC

j_call: TRBJ1-1
clone_size: -
d_call: -
v_call: TRBV3-1
cdr3_aa: CASSQSGGSAEAFF
cdr3_nt: TGTGCCAGCAGCCAATCAGGAGGGAGCGCTGAAGCTTTCTTT

j_call: TRBJ2-7
clone_size: -
d_call: TRBD1
v_call: TRBV4-1
cdr3_aa: CASSGTGLNYEQYF
cdr3_nt: TGCGCCAGCAGTGGGACAGGGCTTAACTACGAGCAGTACTTC

j_call: TRBJ2-6
clone_size: few
d_call: -
v_call: TRBV15
cdr3_aa: CATSRLTLDLFASGANVLTF
cdr3_nt: TGTGCCACCAGCAGACTAACACTTGACCTCTTTGCGTCTGGGGCCAACGTCCTGACTTTC

j_call: TRBJ2-3
clone_size: -
d_call: -
v_call: TRBV7-2
cdr3_aa: CASSRRRDTQYF
cdr3_nt: TGTGCCAGCAGTCGCCGTAGGGATACGCAGTATTTT

j_call: TRBJ2-7
clone_size: -
d_call: -
v_call: TRBV7-9
cdr3_aa: CASSHGGAYRAQYF
cdr3_nt: TGTGCCAGCAGCCATGGAGGGGCCTATCGCGCGCAGTACTTC

j_call: TRBJ2-3
clone_size: few
d_call: -
v_call: TRBV4-3
cdr3_aa: CASSQRPQGKADTQYF
cdr3_nt: TGCGCCAGCAGCCAACGTCCCCAGGGAAAGGCAGATACGCAGTATTTT

j_call: TRBJ2-5
clone_size: -
d_call: TRBD1
v_call: TRBV10-1
cdr3_aa: CASRPGQGMETQYF
cdr3_nt: TGCGCCAGCAGACCAGGACAGGGGATGGAGACCCAGTACTTC

j_call: TRBJ2-7
clone_size: many
d_call: -
v_call: TRBV27
cdr3_aa: CASSLGYVGSSYEQYF
cdr3_nt: TGTGCCAGCAGTTTAGGTTATGTGGGAAGCTCCTACGAGCAGTACTTC

j_call: TRBJ2-3
clone_size: few
d_call: -
v_call: TRBV24-1
cdr3_aa: CATSDLLGDIASTDTQYF
cdr3_nt: TGTGCCACCAGTGATTTGCTTGGGGACATAGCTAGCACAGATACGCAGTATTTT

j_call: TRBJ2-5
clone_size: few
d_call: -
v_call: TRBV15
cdr3_aa: CATSRVNSPKETQYF
cdr3_nt: TGTGCCACCAGCAGAGTTAACAGCCCCAAAGAGACCCAGTACTTC

j_call: TRBJ2-1
clone_size: -
d_call: -
v_call: TRBV7-6
cdr3_aa: CASSLGGENEQFF
cdr3_nt: TGTGCCAGCAGCTTAGGAGGAGAGAATGAGCAGTTCTTC

j_call: TRBJ2-7
clone_size: once
d_call: TRBD1
v_call: TRBV12-3/TRBV12-4
cdr3_aa: CASTSWDRPYEQYF
cdr3_nt: TGTGCCAGCACCTCGTGGGACAGACCCTACGAGCAGTACTTC

j_call: TRBJ2-5
clone_size: few
d_call: -
v_call: TRBV20-1
cdr3_aa: CSARGQLQETQYF
cdr3_nt: TGCAGTGCGAGAGGACAGCTCCAAGAGACCCAGTACTTC

j_call: TRBJ2-7
clone_size: few
d_call: -
v_call: TRBV29-1
cdr3_aa: CSALASAEQYF
cdr3_nt: TGCAGCGCTCTAGCGTCGGCCGAGCAGTACTTC

j_call: TRBJ2-1
clone_size: -
d_call: -
v_call: TRBV12-3/TRBV12-4
cdr3_aa: CASSLARGYEQFF
cdr3_nt: TGTGCCAGCAGTTTAGCGCGGGGATATGAGCAGTTCTTC

j_call: TRBJ1-5
clone_size: -
d_call: -
v_call: TRBV12-3/TRBV12-4
cdr3_aa: CASRLANQPQHF
cdr3_nt: TGTGCCAGCAGGCTGGCGAATCAGCCCCAGCATTTT

j_call: TRBJ2-3
clone_size: -
d_call: -
v_call: TRBV11-2
cdr3_aa: CASSSWGAASTDTQYF
cdr3_nt: TGTGCCAGCAGCTCCTGGGGAGCGGCTAGCACAGATACGCAGTATTTT

j_call: TRBJ1-1
clone_size: few
d_call: -
v_call: TRBV7-8
cdr3_aa: CASSPQEVGAFF
cdr3_nt: TGTGCCAGCAGCCCACAGGAGGTGGGAGCTTTCTTT

j_call: TRBJ2-4
clone_size: -
d_call: -
v_call: TRBV28
cdr3_aa: CASSPGWPQNIQYF
cdr3_nt: TGTGCCAGCAGCCCCGGTTGGCCCCAAAACATTCAGTACTTC

j_call: TRBJ1-1
clone_size: few
d_call: -
v_call: TRBV6-1
cdr3_aa: CASSEFPGATNTEAFF
cdr3_nt: TGTGCCAGCAGTGAATTTCCTGGGGCGACGAACACTGAAGCTTTCTTT

j_call: TRBJ2-5
clone_size: many
d_call: -
v_call: TRBV25-1
cdr3_aa: CASSEYLGGGPQETQYF
cdr3_nt: TGTGCCAGCAGTGAATACCTCGGCGGGGGCCCCCAAGAGACCCAGTACTTC

j_call: TRBJ2-1
clone_size: -
d_call: -
v_call: TRBV4-3
cdr3_aa: CASSQVPRSEQFF
cdr3_nt: TGCGCCAGCAGCCAAGTCCCCCGGTCGGAGCAGTTCTTC

j_call: TRBJ1-4
clone_size: few
d_call: -
v_call: TRBV5-4
cdr3_aa: CASSTRGQNHLNEKLFF
cdr3_nt: TGTGCCAGCAGCACCCGAGGGCAGAATCATTTAAATGAAAAACTGTTTTTT

j_call: TRBJ2-7
clone_size: many
d_call: TRBD2
v_call: TRBV28
cdr3_aa: CASSLLAGESYEQYF
cdr3_nt: TGTGCCAGCAGTTTACTAGCGGGAGAATCCTACGAGCAGTACTTC